This T cell receptor beta chain is drawn from a study of blood T cell repertoires in COVID-19. About the research overall: Both acute and convalescent COVID-19 samples were obtained from the United States, Italy and Spain. The cDNA or gDNA used as material had been derived from T cells, B-cell-depleted T cells, or PBMCs.

CDR1 and CDR2 from the germline V gene are SGHAT and FQNNGV. The CDR3 spans 14 residues. The J segment lost 1 base and the V segment lost 5 bases, leaving 3 bases of the junction unmatched. Authors' analysis steps: Reference gene primer amplification gave estimated nucleated cell counts. Sequencing used immunoSEQ multiplex PCR; TCRdb keeps in-frame clones, though not all of them. V, J and clone size derive from that table, while D and trimming were established from the DNA sequence. The profile covers 45,000 or so clones, with around 82% appearing a single time and 14% taken by the ten largest. Sequenced sample: peripheral blood. The chain combines TRBV11-2 with TRBJ1-1; 8 bases are a match to TRBD1. The receptor's source is a human donor in a cohort sampled during active COVID-19. CDR3 nucleotides: TGTGCCAGCAGCCAGGGGGCGACGAACACTGAAGCTTTCTTT. This translates into CASSQGATNTEAFF.